The sequence of this T cell receptor beta chain was determined in a study of shared clonotypes between healthy human individuals. Looking at the study overall: In total, the donors were a couple of women and a few men aged 18 to 49. Findings and caveats of the study: Larger estimated richness was generally seen in naive subsets than in memory subsets. For naive CD4 cells, roughly 5% of clonotypes were shared across four donors.

A note on this clone: Its specificity is unknown.

This CDR3 contains 17 residues. V was pared by 4 bases and J by 5 bases, with 23 bases between. The germline V gene has CDR1 MDHEN and CDR2 SYDVKM. The assay was immunoSEQ multiplex PCR, and TCRdb's table has in-frame clones only and misses some. The data contain about 1 million clones, under 80% of them seen just once; the ten biggest clones take up around 1.5%. The rearrangement uses TRBV28 and TRBJ1-1; D remains unclear. Sequencing was done on a sample of memory CD4+ T cells sorted from blood. Documented subset: CD45RA-negative fraction. The sequence derives from a man between 18 and 35 years old in good health. CDR3: CASSSSGREGKDTEAFF. As DNA, the CDR3 is TGTGCCAGCAGTTCCTCCGGTAGAGAGGGAAAGGATACTGAAGCTTTCTTT. The full variable domain, in which reference TRBV28 and TRBJ1-1 provide the parts outside the CDR3, is DVKVTQSSRYLVKRTGEKVFLECVQDMDHENMFWYRQDPGLGLRLIYFSYDVKMKEKGDIPEGYSVSREKKERFSLILESASTNQTSMYLCASSSSGREGKDTEAFFGQGTRLTVV.